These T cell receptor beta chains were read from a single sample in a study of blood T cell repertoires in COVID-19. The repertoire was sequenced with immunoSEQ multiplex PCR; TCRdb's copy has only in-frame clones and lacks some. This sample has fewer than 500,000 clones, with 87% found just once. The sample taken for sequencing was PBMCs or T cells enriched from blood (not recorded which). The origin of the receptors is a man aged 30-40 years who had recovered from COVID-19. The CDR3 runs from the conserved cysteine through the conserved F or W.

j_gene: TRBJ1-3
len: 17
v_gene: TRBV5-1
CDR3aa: CASSPSGNPFSGNTIYF

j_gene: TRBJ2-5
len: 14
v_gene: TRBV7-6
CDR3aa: CASSLEASEETQYF

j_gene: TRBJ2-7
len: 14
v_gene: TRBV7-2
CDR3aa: CASSYGTGEHEQYF

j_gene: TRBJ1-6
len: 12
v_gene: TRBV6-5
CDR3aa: CASRPGREDLHF

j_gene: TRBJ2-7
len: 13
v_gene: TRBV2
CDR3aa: CASSKVWGDEQYF

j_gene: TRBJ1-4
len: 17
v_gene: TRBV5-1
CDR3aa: CASSPSVDRGHAEKLFF

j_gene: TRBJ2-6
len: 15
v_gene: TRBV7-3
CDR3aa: CASSLRGAGANVLTF

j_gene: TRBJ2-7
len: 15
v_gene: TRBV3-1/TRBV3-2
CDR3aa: CASSQLSGAPYEQYF

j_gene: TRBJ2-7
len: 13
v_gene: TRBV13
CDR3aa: CASSWGQGSEQYF

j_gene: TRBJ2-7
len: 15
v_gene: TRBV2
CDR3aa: CASETGRDEFTEQYF

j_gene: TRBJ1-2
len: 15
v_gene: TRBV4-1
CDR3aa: CASSPYRDSNYGYTF

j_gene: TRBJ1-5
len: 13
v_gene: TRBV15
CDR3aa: CATSPDSFQPQHF

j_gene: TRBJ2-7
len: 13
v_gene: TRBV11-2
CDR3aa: CASSSLDSYEQYF

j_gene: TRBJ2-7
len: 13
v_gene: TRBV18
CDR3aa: CASSPSGGSEQYF

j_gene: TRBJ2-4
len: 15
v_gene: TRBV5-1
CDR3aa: CASSGGEGIQNIQYF

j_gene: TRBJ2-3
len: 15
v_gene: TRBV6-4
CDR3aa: CASSDLPGGTDTQYF

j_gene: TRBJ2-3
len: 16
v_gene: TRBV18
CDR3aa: CASSPPLGREADTQYF

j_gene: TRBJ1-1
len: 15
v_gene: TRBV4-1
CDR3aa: CASSPEVGANTEAFF

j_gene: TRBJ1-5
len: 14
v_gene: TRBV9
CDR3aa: CASSPEGGRRPQHF

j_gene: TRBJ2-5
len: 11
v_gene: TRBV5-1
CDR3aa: CASSTGETQYF

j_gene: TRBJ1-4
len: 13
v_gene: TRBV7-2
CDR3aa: CASRAGLGEKLFF

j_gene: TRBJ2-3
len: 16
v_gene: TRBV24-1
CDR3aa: CATSEGDSRVTDTQYF

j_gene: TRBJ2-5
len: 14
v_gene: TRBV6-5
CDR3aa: CASSPKWGVETQYF

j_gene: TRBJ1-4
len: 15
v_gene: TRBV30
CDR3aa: CAWGRPDRGGEKLFF

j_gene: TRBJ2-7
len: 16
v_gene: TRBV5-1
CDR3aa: CASSGGPGGAPYEQYF

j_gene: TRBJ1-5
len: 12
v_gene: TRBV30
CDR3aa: CAWDRGDQPQHF

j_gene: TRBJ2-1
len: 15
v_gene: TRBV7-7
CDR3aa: CASSLSHENYNEQFF

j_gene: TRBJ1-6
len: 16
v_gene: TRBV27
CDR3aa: CASRGVKGAYNSPLHF

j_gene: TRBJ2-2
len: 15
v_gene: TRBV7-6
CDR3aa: CASSFRTGATGELFF

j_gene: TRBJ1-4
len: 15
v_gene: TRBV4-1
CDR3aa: CASSQGLSAGEKLFF

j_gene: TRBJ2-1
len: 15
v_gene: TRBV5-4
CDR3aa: CASSLGQGAYNEQFF

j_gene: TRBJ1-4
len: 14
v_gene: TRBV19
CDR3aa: CASKVSGVREKLFF

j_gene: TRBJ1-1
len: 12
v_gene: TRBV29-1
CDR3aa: CSVEPGTAQAFF